The 32 T cell receptor beta chains below were found in one sample sequenced in a study of blood T cell repertoires in COVID-19. TCRdb's copy holds only in-frame clones and misses some; the assay was immunoSEQ multiplex PCR. This sample has roughly 60,000 clones; roughly 80% occur once, and the top ten carry 8% to 10%. Source material: peripheral blood. The receptors shown here come from an elderly man with COVID-19, enrolled during active disease.

The chain recombines TRBV28 with TRBJ1-5, with D tentatively TRBD1 (5 bases). This CDR3 is built from 13 residues. Germline CDR1 MDHEN, CDR2 SYDVKM. Trimming removed 3 bases from V and 6 bases from J, with 9 bases in between. The CDR3 region has the DNA TGTGCCAGCAGTTTCAAAAGGGGTCAGCCCCAGCATTTT. It specifies CASSFKRGQPQHF.

The chain carries TRBV19 and TRBJ1-1; a weak D match, TRBD1 (5 bases). CDR1 LNHDA and CDR2 SQIVND come from the germline V gene (reference sequence). Trimming took off 0 bases at V and 5 bases at J, with 13 bases between the two ends. CDR3 length equals 15 residues. CDR3 amino acids: CASSIDRVGGTEAFF. CDR3 coding DNA: TGTGCCAGTAGTATAGATAGGGTTGGGGGGACTGAAGCTTTCTTT.

V gene TRBV10-2 combines with J gene TRBJ2-7; D is undetermined. Trimming took 10 bases from V and 0 from J, leaving 13 bases between them. The CDR3 runs to 13 residues. Germline V gene sequence: CDR1 WSHSY, CDR2 SAAADI. The chain's CDR3 is CATQVPGSYEQYV. The CDR3 DNA follows: TGCGCCACCCAAGTCCCGGGCTCCTACGAGCAGTACGTC.

This chain joins TRBV6-6 and TRBJ1-1; D is unresolved. Deletions cut 2 bases from V and 3 bases from J, with 10 bases between. The germline gives CDR1 MNHNY, CDR2 SVGAGI (reference sequence). CDR3 length equals 14 residues. The CDR3 region is CASSYMGGDTEAFF. CDR3 DNA sequence: TGTGCCAGCAGTTACATGGGAGGCGACACTGAAGCTTTCTTT.

The rearrangement joins TRBV7-2 to TRBJ1-4; D uncertain. CDR1 and CDR2 from the germline V gene are SGHTA and FQGNSA. The CDR3 loop spans 14 amino acids. Deletions cut 5 bases from V and 7 bases from J, with 14 bases between. CDR3 sequence reads: CASSPPGYGEKLFF. CDR3 sequence (DNA): TGTGCCAGCAGCCCCCCCGGGTACGGTGAAAAACTGTTTTTT.

The chain joins TRBV25-1 to TRBJ1-4, with TRBD1 matching over 7 bases. V was pared by 4 bases and J by 1 base, with 6 bases of the junction left unmatched. Per germline, CDR1 MGHDK and CDR2 SYGVNS. The CDR3 has 16 amino acids. The CDR3 coding sequence is TGTGCCAGCAGTGCCCTCCGACAGGGAACTAATGAAAAACTGTTTTTT. This gives the protein CASSALRQGTNEKLFF.

This clone was observed a single time. The gene calls are TRBV7-9 and TRBJ2-7; D remains ambiguous. Looked up from germline, CDR1 is SEHNR and CDR2 is FQNEAQ (reference sequence). CDR3 length: 13 residues. The V end lost 1 base, the J end lost 6 bases, and 10 bases lay between the germline ends. CDR3 amino acids: CASSLELRAEQYV. DNA for the CDR3: TGTGCCAGCAGCTTAGAACTCCGAGCCGAGCAGTACGTC.

This chain links TRBV30 with TRBJ1-1; TRBD1 aligns across 7 bases. With V trimmed by 2 bases and J by 4 bases, 10 bases remained unmatched. CDR3 length: 15 residues. Germline V CDR1 and CDR2: GTSNPN, SVGIG (reference sequence). CDR3 protein: CAWSSLRGRGTEAFF. The CDR3 nucleotides are TGTGCCTGGAGTTCTCTGAGGGGGCGCGGCACTGAAGCTTTCTTT.

Concerning this clone: This sample also contains other DNA sequences that code for the same CDR3. The chain employs TRBV25-1 and TRBJ1-2; 8 bases are shared with TRBD1. Trimming removed 2 bases from V and 4 bases from J; junction bases left unmatched: 0. The CDR3 extends over 13 amino acids. In germline, CDR1 is MGHDK, CDR2 SYGVNS. The CDR3 here is CASSEGTGYGYTF. CDR3 nucleotides: TGTGCCAGCAGTGAAGGGACAGGCTATGGCTACACCTTC.

The CDR3 protein is CASSQGPRVGGSYEQYV. CDR3 DNA sequence: TGTGCCAGCAGCCAAGGACCCCGAGTGGGAGGCTCCTACGAGCAGTACGTC. V is TRBV3-1 (or the pseudogene TRBV3-2) and J is TRBJ2-7; tentative D call: TRBD2 (6 bases). The CDR3 contains 17 residues. V was shortened by 1 base and J by 0 bases, with 16 bases between the two germline ends. The germline gives CDR1 LGHDT, CDR2 YNNKEL (reference sequence).

The chain has TRBV6-2 or TRBV6-3 and TRBJ2-7; weak D call: TRBD1 (6 bases). The CDR3 loop spans 13 amino acids. The germline V gene has CDR1 MNHEY and CDR2 SVGEGT. Between the trimmed V and J ends, which lost 2 bases and 5 bases, there was a span of 10 bases. DNA of the CDR3: TGTGCCAGCAGTTACCACAGGGTAAACGAGCAGTACTTC. Its protein product is CASSYHRVNEQYF.

This rearrangement joins TRBV24-1 to TRBJ1-5, with TRBD1 identical over 9 bases. The ends lost 5 bases at V and 2 bases at J; junction bases unmatched: 9. The CDR3 loop spans 17 amino acids. Germline V gene data show CDR1 as KGHDR and CDR2 as SFDVKD. Here the CDR3 DNA reads TGTGCCACCAGTGGTATTTCAGGGACAGGGCGCAATCAGCCCCAGCATTTT. Its protein product is CATSGISGTGRNQPQHF.

V and J are TRBV25-1 and TRBJ2-5; 9 nucleotides agree with TRBD1. This CDR3 comprises 15 residues. V lost 1 base to trimming and J lost 5 bases; unmatched junction nucleotides: 5. CDR1 is MGHDK, CDR2 SYGVNS, per germline. As DNA, the CDR3 is TGTGCCAGCAGTGAATCTTACAGGGGGCGGGAGACCCAGTACTTC. This encodes CASSESYRGRETQYF.

This clone was detected only a few times. The V gene is TRBV30, the J gene TRBJ1-5; D remains unclear. Trimming left V 2 bases short and J 2 bases short, with 7 bases between. The CDR3 loop spans 13 amino acids. Germline CDR1 GTSNPN, CDR2 SVGIG (reference sequence). CDR3 amino acids: CAWSSRGNQPQHF. The CDR3 coding sequence is TGTGCCTGGAGTAGCCGGGGCAATCAGCCCCAGCATTTT.

This clone was seen a few times. The gene calls are TRBV2 and TRBJ2-2; D remains unclear. This CDR3 has 16 residues. V lost 2 bases and J 1 base, leaving 11 bases between the germline ends. Per germline, CDR1 SNHLY and CDR2 FYNNEI. The chain's CDR3 is CASSEFQVQNTGELFF. Here the CDR3 DNA reads TGTGCCAGCAGTGAATTCCAGGTTCAGAACACCGGGGAGCTGTTTTTT.

The genes are TRBV5-1 and TRBJ1-3; D is perhaps TRBD1 (5 bases). This CDR3 region has 16 residues. With 0 bases removed from V and 4 bases from J, the gap between germline ends came to 14 bases. CDR1 and CDR2 from the germline V gene are SGHRS and YFSETQ. Here the CDR3 DNA reads TGCGCCAGCAGCTTGGAAGGGGTAGAAGGAGGAAACACCATATATTTT. Translated: CASSLEGVEGGNTIYF.

This clone was counted only a few times. The J gene is TRBJ1-5, the V gene TRBV19; 7 bases fit TRBD1. This CDR3 has 15 amino acids. V dropped 7 bases and J dropped 4; count of bases not matched to a gene: 10. Germline-derived CDR1 and CDR2 are LNHDA and SQIVND (reference sequence). The CDR3 nucleotides read TGTGCCAGTACCGAGGGGGCACCGGGGAATCAGCCCCAGCATTTT. The encoded protein is CASTEGAPGNQPQHF.

The rearrangement uses TRBV19 and TRBJ1-2; D gene uncertain. Germline V lookup: CDR1 LNHDA, CDR2 SQIVND (reference sequence). The length of the CDR3 is 11 residues. V lost 8 bases and J 5 bases, leaving 9 bases between the germline ends. The CDR3 is CASRQTYGYTF. Written as DNA, the CDR3 is TGTGCCAGTCGCCAGACTTATGGCTACACCTTC. The complete variable domain, with remaining parts taken from reference TRBV19 and TRBJ1-2, reads DGGITQSPKYLFRKEGQNVTLSCEQNLNHDAMYWYRQDPGQGLRLIYYSQIVNDFQKGDIAEGYSVSREKKESFPLTVTSAQKNPTAFYLCASRQTYGYTFGSGTRLTVV.

The J gene is TRBJ1-1, the V gene TRBV14, with a possible D match to TRBD1 (5 bases). V was cut by 0 bases and J by 5 bases, with 19 bases left in between. Germline CDR1 is SGHDN and CDR2 is FVKESK. CDR3 size: 17 residues. CDR3: CASSQEWAGRGGTEAFF. The CDR3 region has the DNA TGTGCCAGCAGCCAAGAGTGGGCAGGGCGAGGTGGGACTGAAGCTTTCTTT.

This rearrangement joins TRBV18 to TRBJ2-7; D is possibly TRBD1 (5 bases). Germline assignment: CDR1 KGHSH and CDR2 LQKENI. V lost 1 base, J lost 6 bases, and 7 bases lay in between. The CDR3 is 12 residues long. The CDR3 sequence is CASSPQGLEQYV. The CDR3 DNA sequence: TGTGCCAGCTCACCACAGGGGCTCGAGCAGTACGTC.

The V call is TRBV2, the J call TRBJ1-5; tentative D call: TRBD1 (5 bases). CDR3 length: 13 amino acids. The germline V and J ends were trimmed by 8 bases and 7 bases, with 15 bases remaining between them. CDR1 is SNHLY, CDR2 FYNNEI, per germline. Here the CDR3 DNA reads TGTGCCAGCTCGCCGGGGGGGAAACAGCCCCAGCATTTT. This gives the protein CASSPGGKQPQHF.

The chain is built from TRBV4-3 and TRBJ2-1; TRBD2 matches at 9 bases. The J segment lost 6 bases and the V segment lost 4 bases, leaving 10 bases of the junction unmatched. The CDR3 has 16 residues. The germline V gene has CDR1 LGHNA and CDR2 YSLEER. The CDR3 loop is CASSLMRGGAVNEQFF. The DNA for the CDR3 is TGCGCCAGCAGCCTTATGCGGGGGGGAGCGGTCAATGAGCAGTTCTTC.

V usage is TRBV7-2 and J usage is TRBJ2-1, with TRBD1 identical over 9 bases. CDR1 and CDR2 from the germline V gene are SGHTA and FQGNSA. CDR3 length: 15 amino acids. Trimming took 3 bases from V and 8 from J; bases not matched to a gene: 8. The CDR3 nucleotides read TGTGCCAGCAGCTTTTGGGACAGGGTGGTCGATGAGCAGTTCTTC. It yields the protein CASSFWDRVVDEQFF.

The gene calls are TRBV7-2 and TRBJ2-1; D is undetermined. The ends were cut back, 4 bases at V and 5 bases at J, with 9 bases in the middle. There are 13 residues in the CDR3. Germline assignment: CDR1 SGHTA and CDR2 FQGNSA. Here the CDR3 reads CASSSVRNNEQFF. The CDR3 DNA reads TGTGCCAGCAGCTCCGTGAGGAACAATGAGCAGTTCTTC.

The chain joins TRBV7-2 to TRBJ2-5; possible D gene TRBD1, 6 bases. V was trimmed by 0 bases and J by 5 bases, leaving 10 bases between them. Germline V lookup: CDR1 SGHTA, CDR2 FQGNSA. This CDR3 has 14 amino acids. CDR3 nucleotides: TGTGCCAGCAGCTTAGCTTCAGGGGTTGAGACCCAGTACTTC. This sequence encodes CASSLASGVETQYF.

The genes are TRBV28 and TRBJ2-5, with a tentative D call TRBD1 (5 bases). CDR1 is MDHEN, CDR2 SYDVKM, per germline. The length of the CDR3 is 18 residues. V was clipped by 2 bases and J by 4 bases, with 23 bases between them. The CDR3 region is CASSLRPPGRSAGETQYF. The CDR3 region has the DNA TGTGCCAGCAGTTTAAGGCCCCCAGGGCGGTCCGCCGGAGAGACCCAGTACTTC.

As for this clone: One end of the junction is discordant with germline, which a read error may explain. CDR3 sequence (DNA): TGTGCCTCCAGCAGGCAGGATGAGCAGTTCTTC. Amino acid sequence: CASSRQDEQFF. This sequence joins TRBV24-1 and TRBJ2-1, with D unresolved. Germline assignment: CDR1 KGHDR and CDR2 SFDVKD. CDR3 length equals 11 residues.

Only one count was recorded for this clone. The chain uses TRBV5-1 and TRBJ1-2; perhaps TRBD1 as D (6 bases). The CDR3 has 13 amino acids. V was trimmed by 0 bases and J by 6 bases, leaving 9 bases between them. Germline V CDR1 and CDR2: SGHRS, YFSETQ. The CDR3 DNA reads as TGCGCCAGCAGCTTGGCCTGGACAGATGGCTACACCTTC. This encodes CASSLAWTDGYTF.

The chain has TRBV7-3 and TRBJ1-2, with D perhaps TRBD1 (5 bases). The CDR3 covers 14 residues. Germline V CDR1 and CDR2: SGHTA, FQGTGA. V dropped 5 bases and J dropped 5 bases, with 15 bases sitting between them. The CDR3 loop is CASSPRGGGYGYTF. In DNA, the CDR3 is TGTGCCAGCAGCCCCCGGGGGGGAGGATATGGCTACACCTTC.

This clone showed up just a few times. The chain carries TRBV6-5 and TRBJ2-3; 7 bases match TRBD1. The germline V gene encodes CDR1 MNHEY and CDR2 SVGAGI. The J segment lost 2 bases and the V segment lost 7 bases, leaving 6 bases of the junction unmatched. The CDR3 has 14 amino acids. The CDR3 loop is CASTGTAATDTQYF. The CDR3, as DNA: TGTGCCAGCACCGGGACAGCTGCCACAGATACGCAGTATTTT.

Only one count was recorded for this clone. The chain is built from TRBV20-1 and TRBJ2-7; D uncertain. Per the germline V gene, CDR1 is DFQATT and CDR2 is SNEGSKA (reference sequence). The CDR3 runs 9 residues. The V end lost 6 bases, the J end lost 5 bases, and 5 bases lay between the germline ends. As DNA, the CDR3 is TGCAGTGCGTCGGACGAGCAGTACGTC. Translated, it gives CSASDEQYV.

The rearrangement uses TRBV24-1 and TRBJ2-7, with 9 nucleotides matching TRBD1. Germline CDR1 and CDR2: KGHDR and SFDVKD. V trimming: 4 bases; J trimming: 4 bases; junction bases outside the gene matches: 7. This CDR3 has 15 amino acids. The CDR3 sequence is CATSDGQGSGYEQYF. CDR3 sequence (DNA): TGTGCCACCAGTGACGGACAGGGGTCGGGTTACGAGCAGTACTTC.